The clone carrying this T cell receptor delta chain has a handful of counts. A far larger clone is a single base away, which makes a read error likely. Other DNA sequences from this sample encode an identical CDR3 as well. These data belong to a study of gamma-delta chains in newborns, infants, children. TCRdb reran clone calling via CATT on the reads. The table includes 7,000 or so delta-chain clones, 0.5% to 0.85% detected once. The germline gives CDR1 GEAIGNYY, CDR2 EKD. The V gene end was trimmed by 2 bases and the J gene end by 0 bases; junction bases not matched to a gene: 10. This CDR3 has 20 residues.

The sequence was obtained from a child who was a newborn, infant or young child, either healthy, febrile or measles-vaccinated (not recorded which). The source material was blood. The genes are TRDV2 and TRDJ3, with TRDD3 identical over 9 bases. The CDR3: CACDKVLGDTLSWDTRQMFF. DNA for the CDR3: TGTGCCTGTGACAAAGTACTAGGGGATACGCTCTCCTGGGACACCCGACAGATGTTTTTC.